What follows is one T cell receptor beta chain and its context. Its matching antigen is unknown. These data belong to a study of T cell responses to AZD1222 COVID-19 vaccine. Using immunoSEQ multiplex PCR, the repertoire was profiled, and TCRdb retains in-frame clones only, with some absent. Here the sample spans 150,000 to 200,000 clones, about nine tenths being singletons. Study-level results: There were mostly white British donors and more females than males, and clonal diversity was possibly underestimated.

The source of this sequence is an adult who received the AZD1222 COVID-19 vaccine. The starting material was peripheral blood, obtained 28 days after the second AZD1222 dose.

CDR3 bases: TGTGCCAGCAATTGGGGGTCTGAGAATGAAAAACTGTTTTTT. The encoded protein is CASNWGSENEKLFF. The chain is built from TRBV28 and TRBJ1-4; tentative D call: TRBD1 (5 bases). Germline CDR1 and CDR2: MDHEN and SYDVKM. The CDR3 runs 14 residues. V lost 7 bases to trimming and J lost 5 bases, with 14 bases between them. Combining the CDR3 with reference TRBV28 and TRBJ1-4 gives the whole variable domain DVKVTQSSRYLVKRTGEKVFLECVQDMDHENMFWYRQDPGLGLRLIYFSYDVKMKEKGDIPEGYSVSREKKERFSLILESASTNQTSMYLCASNWGSENEKLFFGSGTQLSVL.